These 22 T cell receptor beta chains were all obtained from the same sample, sequenced in a study of T cell clonality in common variable immunodeficiency. Sequenced by immunoSEQ multiplex PCR; TCRdb stores in-frame clones only, minus some. The record shows fewer than 60,000 clones for this sample, with no singletons present. Sequencing was performed on peripheral blood mononuclear cells. Every receptor here comes from a person aged 18 to 70 in good health.

This clone has a count of ten or more. Sequencing ends 3 residues short of the CDR3 end; the germline J gene provides the rest. The rearrangement links TRBV19 to TRBJ2-6; D gene unclear. CDR3 length: 14 residues. The germline V gene has CDR1 LNHDA and CDR2 SQIVND (reference sequence). V was pared by 7 bases and J by 4 bases, with 11 bases between. Incomplete CDR3 DNA: TGTGCCAGTACCCCAGAAAACGGGGCCAACGTC. This codes for CASTPENGANV. The full CDR3 reads CASTPENGANVLTF.

As for this clone: The read falls 3 residues short of the CDR3 end, and the missing part is taken from the germline J gene. Other DNA sequences in this specimen translate into the identical CDR3. The genes are TRBV5-1 and TRBJ2-5, with a weak D call TRBD1 (5 bases). Trimming removed 0 bases from V and 2 bases from J, with 5 bases in between. Germline V gene sequence: CDR1 SGHRS, CDR2 YFSETQ. CDR3 size: 13 residues. The CDR3 region is CASSLGQQETQYF. The CDR3 bases that were read are TGCGCCAGCAGCTTGGGACAGCAAGAGACC.

A word on this clone: The missing CDR3 end, 3 residues past where the read stops, is filled in from the germline J gene. This sequence joins TRBV7-9 and TRBJ2-1; TRBD2 aligns across 11 bases. The CDR3 contains 14 residues. The V segment lost 3 bases and the J segment 7 bases; nucleotides outside the gene matches: 2. Germline CDR1 is SEHNR and CDR2 is FQNEAQ (reference sequence). The covered CDR3 bases are TGTGCCAGCAGCTTTATAGCGGGGGGGAATGAG. Translated: CASSFIAGGNE. The CDR3 as a whole reads CASSFIAGGNEQFF.

Worth noting for this clone: An end of the junction does not agree with germline; a read error may underlie this. Read sequence stops 3 residues before the CDR3 end, and the germline J gene provides the missing end. Other nucleotide sequences in the sample specify the same CDR3. The chain is built from TRBV7-9 and TRBJ1-3, with a tentative D call TRBD1 (5 bases). Germline CDR1 SEHNR, CDR2 FQNEAQ (reference sequence). This CDR3 is 15 amino acids long. CDR3 DNA (partial): TGTGCCAGCAGCTACGACAGAAACTCTGGAAACACT. Translation gives CASSYDRNSGNT. The whole CDR3 sequence reads CASSYDRNSGNTIYF.

This clone was observed a handful of times. The DNA ends 3 residues before the CDR3 does, and the rest of the CDR3 is filled in from the germline J gene. The chain links TRBV5-1 to TRBJ2-1; D not resolved. V dropped 1 base and J dropped 1 base, with 9 bases sitting between them. CDR3 size: 15 residues. Per germline, CDR1 SGHRS and CDR2 YFSETQ. CDR3 DNA (partial): TGCGCCAGCAGCTTGACTACCAAGTCCTACAATGAG. It encodes CASSLTTKSYNE. The full CDR3 is CASSLTTKSYNEQFF.

This clone was observed a few times. The CDR3 end falls 3 residues outside the read, so it is completed with the germline J gene. The V call is TRBV7-9, the J call TRBJ2-3; 10 nucleotides align to TRBD2. The CDR3 contains 13 residues. Germline V gene lookup returns CDR1 SEHNR and CDR2 FQNEAQ (reference sequence). Trimming took 10 bases from V and 4 from J; bases not matched to a gene: 5. CDR3 sequence: CAISGGSSDTQYF. CDR3 bases read: TGTGCCATTAGCGGGGGGTCGTCAGATACG. The whole variable domain, filled in from reference TRBV7-9 and TRBJ2-3, reads DTGVSQNPRHKITKRGQNVTFRCDPISEHNRLYWYRQTLGQGPEFLTYFQNEAQLEKSRLLSDRFSAERPKGSFSTLEIQRTEQGDSAMYLCAISGGSSDTQYFGPGTRLTVL.

This clone appeared many times. Incomplete CDR3 DNA: TGCAGTGCTAGTCGGGGGGGCGTCTCTTATGAG. Its translation: CSASRGGVSYE. The CDR3 reads in full as CSASRGGVSYEQFF. The chain carries TRBV20-1 and TRBJ2-1; 8 positions match TRBD2. The CDR3 end is not reached by the read, which stops 3 residues before it; the germline J gene fills it in. The CDR3 runs 14 residues. From germline, CDR1 is DFQATT and CDR2 SNEGSKA (reference sequence). J gave up 8 bases and V 3 bases, and 9 bases lay outside the gene matches.

Points on this clone: Read sequence stops 3 residues before the CDR3 end, and the germline J gene provides the missing end. This rearrangement joins TRBV5-8 to TRBJ2-5; D perhaps matches TRBD1 (5 bases). The CDR3 is 13 residues long. Germline CDR1 SGHTS, CDR2 YDEGEE. V lost 1 base and J 5 bases, leaving 9 bases between the germline ends. The sequenced CDR3 bases are TGTGCCAGCAGCTTGCAGGGAAGGGAGACC. As protein: CASSLQGRET. The entire CDR3 protein is CASSLQGRETQYF.

For this clone: The read falls 3 residues short of the CDR3 end, and the missing part is taken from the germline J gene. The chain uses TRBV5-1 and TRBJ2-5; D is perhaps TRBD2 (7 bases). This CDR3 spans 14 amino acids. Trimming stripped 8 bases from V and 4 bases from J, with 18 bases between. Per the germline V gene, CDR1 is SGHRS and CDR2 is YFSETQ. CDR3 protein: CASGGGGRRETQYF. The DNA read from the CDR3 is TGCGCCAGTGGGGGGGGCGGGAGACGAGAGACC. Full variable domain (missing parts from reference TRBV5-1 and TRBJ2-5): KAGVTQTPRYLIKTRGQQVTLSCSPISGHRSVSWYQQTPGQGLQFLFEYFSETQRNKGNFPGRFSGRQFSNSRSEMNVSTLELGDSALYLCASGGGGRRETQYFGPGTRLLVL.

In this sample, this clone turned up many times. The read finishes 3 residues shy of the CDR3 end, and the germline J gene is used to complete it. This chain uses TRBV7-9 with TRBJ1-2, with a possible D match to TRBD1 (5 bases). Germline V lookup: CDR1 SEHNR, CDR2 FQNEAQ (reference sequence). The CDR3 contains 13 residues. V was trimmed by 6 bases and J by 2 bases, leaving 10 bases between them. The CDR3 here is CASSTGSNYGYTF. The part of the CDR3 DNA that was read is TGTGCCAGCAGTACAGGATCGAACTATGGC.

This clone was detected ten times or more. The read ends 3 residues before the CDR3 terminus; that terminus is restored from the germline J gene. The chain employs TRBV7-3 and TRBJ2-1; 10 bases line up with TRBD2. This CDR3 contains 15 residues. Germline V lookup: CDR1 SGHTA, CDR2 FQGTGA. After removal of 5 bases from V and 7 bases from J, the junction contained 8 bases not matched to a gene. This CDR3 reads CASSPGASGGNEQFF. CDR3 DNA, as far as it was read: TGTGCCAGCAGCCCCGGGGCTAGCGGGGGAAATGAG.

This clone was seen ten or more times. The CDR3 spells CASARGVRTDTQYF. Partial CDR3 DNA: TGTGCCAGCGCCCGGGGGGTCCGCACAGATACG. The rearrangement joins TRBV19 to TRBJ2-3, with 7 bases lining up with TRBD2. The read stops 3 residues short of the end of the CDR3; the missing end is completed from the germline J gene. Germline-derived CDR1 and CDR2 are LNHDA and SQIVND (reference sequence). CDR3 length: 14 residues. The trim removed 9 bases at V and 1 base at J, leaving 7 bases unmatched.

Concerning this clone itself: The sequence runs out 3 residues before the end of the CDR3; the remainder is reconstructed from the germline J gene. J is TRBJ2-3 and V is TRBV2, with 7 nucleotides matching TRBD2. The CDR3 sequence is 14 residues long. The germline V gene has CDR1 SNHLY and CDR2 FYNNEI. V lost 7 bases to trimming and J lost 0 bases; unmatched junction nucleotides: 4. The part of the CDR3 DNA that was read is TGTGCCAGCAACCGGGACTACAGCACAGATACG. Its translation is CASNRDYSTDT. The full CDR3 sequence reads CASNRDYSTDTQYF.

For this clone: From the germline J gene comes the end of the CDR3, since the read stops 3 residues before it. The chain carries TRBV5-1 and TRBJ2-7; 9 bases are a match to TRBD1. V gave up 3 bases and J gave up 6 bases; unmatched junction bases: 10. The CDR3 length is 15 residues. Per the germline V gene, CDR1 is SGHRS and CDR2 is YFSETQ. The CDR3 sequence: CASSYQDRGGGEQYF. The part of the CDR3 DNA that was read is TGCGCCAGCAGCTACCAGGACAGGGGTGGGGGCGAG.

As for this clone: The sequence runs out 3 residues before the end of the CDR3; the remainder is reconstructed from the germline J gene. The chain joins TRBV30 to TRBJ1-5; D is unclear. Germline lookup yields CDR1 GTSNPN and CDR2 SVGIG (reference sequence). This CDR3 has 13 residues. V lost 2 bases and J lost 4, with 9 bases in between. Partial CDR3 DNA: TGTGCCTGGAGTCGAGGGTTTAATCAGCCC. Residues: CAWSRGFNQP. The whole CDR3 protein reads CAWSRGFNQPQHF.

To note about this clone: The read ends 3 residues shy of where the CDR3 ends; the end is completed using the germline J gene. The chain uses TRBV20-1 and TRBJ1-3; TRBD1 agrees at 9 bases. The CDR3 totals 13 residues. The germline V gene has CDR1 DFQATT and CDR2 SNEGSKA (reference sequence). V gave up 5 bases and J gave up 6 bases; unmatched junction bases: 5. The CDR3 loop reads CSAGQGRLNTIYF. The covered CDR3 bases are TGCAGTGCTGGACAGGGGCGACTAAACACC.

This clone has just a few counts. The sequenced fragment ends 3 residues before the CDR3 boundary, so the rest is inferred from the germline J gene. The rearrangement links TRBV2 to TRBJ1-2, with 8 bases lining up with TRBD1. This CDR3 contains 13 residues. CDR1 is SNHLY, CDR2 FYNNEI, per germline. Unmatched junction bases numbered 4, after V lost 6 bases and J lost 4 bases. This CDR3 is CASRTGVAYGYTF. Incomplete CDR3 DNA: TGTGCCAGCAGGACAGGGGTCGCCTATGGC. The full variable domain, its missing parts supplied by reference TRBV2 and TRBJ1-2, is EPEVTQTPSHQVTQMGQEVILRCVPISNHLYFYWYRQILGQKVEFLVSFYNNEISEKSEIFDDQFSVERPDGSNFTLKIRSTKLEDSAMYFCASRTGVAYGYTFGSGTRLTVV.

This clone was seen at least ten times. The read gets to within 3 residues of the CDR3 end, and the germline J gene fills in the rest. This chain links TRBV5-1 with TRBJ2-3; 8 bases are shared with TRBD2. This CDR3 comprises 16 residues. The germline CDR1 and CDR2 sequences are SGHRS and YFSETQ. Unmatched junction bases numbered 3, after V lost 0 bases and J lost 0 bases. CDR3 in amino acids: CASSLASGSSTDTQYF. CDR3 DNA (partial): TGCGCCAGCAGCTTGGCCAGCGGGAGTAGCACAGATACG.

This clone was recorded many times. The CDR3 end is not reached by the read, which stops 3 residues before it; the germline J gene fills it in. This chain links TRBV19 with TRBJ1-2, with TRBD1 matching 7 bases. The germline V gene has CDR1 LNHDA and CDR2 SQIVND (reference sequence). After removal of 9 bases from V and 3 bases from J, the junction contained 10 bases not matched to a gene. The CDR3 sequence is 14 residues long. The CDR3 bases that were read are TGTGCCAGCTCACAGGGGCCCCCGGACTATGGC. Protein: CASSQGPPDYG. The entire CDR3 is CASSQGPPDYGYTF.

This clone was seen ten or more times. The CDR3 end falls 3 residues outside the read, so it is completed with the germline J gene. The chain couples TRBV6-1 to TRBJ1-3, with TRBD1 matching 7 bases. The CDR3 totals 15 residues. The V gene's germline CDR1 is MNHNS and CDR2 SASEGT. Losses at the gene ends were 2 bases for V and 2 bases for J; bases not matched to a gene: 3. The CDR3: CASSEPGQTGNTIYF. Incomplete CDR3 DNA: TGTGCCAGCAGTGAACCGGGACAGACTGGAAACACC.

There are many counts of this clone. The sequenced fragment ends 3 residues before the CDR3 boundary, so the rest is inferred from the germline J gene. The V gene is TRBV20-1, the J gene TRBJ2-5; the D gene is possibly TRBD1 (6 bases). The CDR3 is 16 amino acids. V was shortened by 2 bases and J by 1 base, with 17 bases between the two germline ends. Germline V gene lookup returns CDR1 DFQATT and CDR2 SNEGSKA (reference sequence). CDR3 DNA (partial): TGCAGTGCTAGACTTCACAGGGCGGCCGGCCAAGAGACC. Protein: CSARLHRAAGQET. The entire CDR3 protein is CSARLHRAAGQETQYF.

Points on this clone: One junction end does not reproduce the germline sequence, and a read error may be involved. The CDR3 is cut off 3 residues early in the read; its end comes from the germline J gene. The chain uses TRBV19 and TRBJ1-2, with TRBD1 matching 9 bases. CDR3 length equals 14 residues. The germline CDR1 and CDR2 sequences are LNHDA and SQIVND (reference sequence). The CDR3 protein is CATSPTGGVGGYTF. The sequenced part of the CDR3 DNA is TGTGCCACTAGTCCCACAGGGGGCGTGGGTGGC.